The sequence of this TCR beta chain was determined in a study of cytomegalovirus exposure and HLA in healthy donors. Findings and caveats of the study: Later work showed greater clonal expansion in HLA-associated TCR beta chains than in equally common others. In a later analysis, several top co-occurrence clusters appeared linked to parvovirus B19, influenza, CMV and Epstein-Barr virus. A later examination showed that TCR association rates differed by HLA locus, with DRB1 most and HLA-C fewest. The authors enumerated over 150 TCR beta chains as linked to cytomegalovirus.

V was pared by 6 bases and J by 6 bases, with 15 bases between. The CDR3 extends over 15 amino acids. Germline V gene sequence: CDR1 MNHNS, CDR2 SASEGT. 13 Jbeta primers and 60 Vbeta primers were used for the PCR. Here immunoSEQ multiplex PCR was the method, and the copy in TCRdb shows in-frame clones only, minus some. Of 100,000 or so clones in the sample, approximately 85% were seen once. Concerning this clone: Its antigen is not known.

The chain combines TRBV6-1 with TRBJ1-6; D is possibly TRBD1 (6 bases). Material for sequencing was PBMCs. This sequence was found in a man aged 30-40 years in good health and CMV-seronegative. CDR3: CASRPSGESNSPLHF. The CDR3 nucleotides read TGTGCCAGCAGACCTTCAGGGGAGAGTAATTCACCCCTCCACTTT.